This T cell receptor beta chain was retrieved from a study of tumor-infiltrating lymphocytes in primary liver carcinoma. In the study overall: Staging of the tumors gave T1-T3 N0M0, with widths of roughly 4.2 to 11 cm. Samples had roughly 3.65 to 7.5 million productive TCRbeta reads, comparable between tissue types.

TCR beta cDNA came from about 500 ng total RNA, primed with a constant-region primer. Libraries covering TCR beta were generated through three nested multiplex PCR rounds (using a slightly modified ARM-PCR). Rounds one and two of PCR, each of approximately 11 cycles, were primed with TRBV1-TRBV30 forward primers and a C-beta reverse primer. TCRdb re-called the multiplex PCR reads with MiXCR, one entry per CDR3 protein. The table includes 95,000 to 150,000 distinct CDR3 sequences, 55% to 65% detected once. Many counts were recorded for this clonotype. Co-extraction yielded RNA and DNA from around 20-30 mg of unsorted bulk tissue. Surgical resection served as treatment for the primary liver carcinoma of these patients. Every tumor specimen contained over 85% viable tumor cells. The CDR3 totals 18 residues. Trimming pared 0 bases from V and 3 bases from J, leaving 18 bases between. Per the germline V gene, CDR1 is MNHNY and CDR2 is SVGAGI (reference sequence).

The V and J genes are TRBV6-6 and TRBJ1-5; possible D gene TRBD1, 5 bases. Material: liver tumor tissue from sampling region 1. Subset here: tumor region T1, superior pole. The receptor was derived from a woman aged 60 to 75 with primary liver carcinoma and hepatitis B virus infection. This CDR3 is CASSYSPELGGINQPQHF. DNA of the CDR3: TGTGCCAGCAGTTACTCGCCGGAACTCGGGGGGATCAATCAGCCCCAGCATTTT.